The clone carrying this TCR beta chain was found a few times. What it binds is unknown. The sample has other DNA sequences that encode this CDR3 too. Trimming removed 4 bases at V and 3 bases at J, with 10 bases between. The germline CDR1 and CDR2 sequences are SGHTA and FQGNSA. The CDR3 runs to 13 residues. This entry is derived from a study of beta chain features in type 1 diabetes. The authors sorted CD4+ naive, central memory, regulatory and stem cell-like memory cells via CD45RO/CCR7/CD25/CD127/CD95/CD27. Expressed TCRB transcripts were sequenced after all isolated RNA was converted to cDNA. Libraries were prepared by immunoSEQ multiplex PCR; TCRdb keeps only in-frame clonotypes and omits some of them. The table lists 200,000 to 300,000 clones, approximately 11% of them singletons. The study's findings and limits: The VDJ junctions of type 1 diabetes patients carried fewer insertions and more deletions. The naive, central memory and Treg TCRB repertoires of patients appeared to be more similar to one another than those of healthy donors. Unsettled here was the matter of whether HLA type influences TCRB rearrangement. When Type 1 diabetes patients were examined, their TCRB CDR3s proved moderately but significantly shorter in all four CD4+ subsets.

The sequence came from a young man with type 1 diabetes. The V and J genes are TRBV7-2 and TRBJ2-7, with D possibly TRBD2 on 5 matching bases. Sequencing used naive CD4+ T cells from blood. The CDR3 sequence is CASSSGRGYEQYF. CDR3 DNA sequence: TGTGCCAGCAGCTCAGGACGGGGCTACGAGCAGTACTTC.